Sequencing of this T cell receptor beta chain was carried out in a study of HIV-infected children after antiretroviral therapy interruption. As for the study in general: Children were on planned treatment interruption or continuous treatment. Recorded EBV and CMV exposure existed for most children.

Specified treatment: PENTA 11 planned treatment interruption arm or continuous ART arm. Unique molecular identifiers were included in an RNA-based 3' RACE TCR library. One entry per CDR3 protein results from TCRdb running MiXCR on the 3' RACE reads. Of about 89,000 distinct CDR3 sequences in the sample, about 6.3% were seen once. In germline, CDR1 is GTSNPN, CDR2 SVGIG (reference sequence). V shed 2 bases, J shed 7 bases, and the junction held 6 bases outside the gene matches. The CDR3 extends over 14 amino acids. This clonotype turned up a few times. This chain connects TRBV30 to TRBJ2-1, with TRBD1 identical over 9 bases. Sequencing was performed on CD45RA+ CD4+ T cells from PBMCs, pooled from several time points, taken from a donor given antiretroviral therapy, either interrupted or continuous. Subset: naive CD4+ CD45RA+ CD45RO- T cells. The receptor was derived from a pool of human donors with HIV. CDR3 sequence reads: CAWSFGQGRNEQFF. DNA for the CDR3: TGTGCCTGGAGTTTCGGACAGGGGCGAAATGAGCAGTTCTTC.